The TCR beta chain under discussion was sequenced for a study of T-cell memory formation after mild COVID-19. Germline V CDR1 and CDR2: SEHNR, FQNEAQ (reference sequence). This CDR3 is 17 amino acids long. The ends were cut back, 5 bases at V and 5 bases at J, with 24 bases in the middle. In TCRdb, the 5' RACE reads were re-called with MiXCR into one record per CDR3 protein. The sample contains about 180,000 distinct CDR3 sequences, around 16% of which appear only once. V is TRBV7-9 and J is TRBJ1-1, with D maybe TRBD1 (6 bases). Sequenced: PBMCs or a T cell subset sorted from them (not recorded which). The source is an adult woman who had mild COVID-19 (a few samples of this study predate the infection). Cell type and time point are not known. The CDR3 sequence: CASSDPAEGGGRTEAFF. CDR3 DNA sequence: TGTGCCAGCAGCGACCCCGCCGAGGGGGGGGGGAGAACTGAAGCTTTCTTT.